This TCR beta chain was observed in a study of blood T cell repertoires in COVID-19. The table came from immunoSEQ multiplex PCR; TCRdb's copy has only in-frame clones and leaves some out. The profile shows 150,000 to 200,000 clones, 75% to 85% of them singletons. The age range of participants was about 18 to 95 years, with residence in about 25 US areas. Germline assignment: CDR1 MNHEY and CDR2 SVGAGI. The CDR3 totals 15 residues. V gave up 7 bases and J gave up 0 bases, with 12 bases separating them. The sequencing sample was made of PBMCs or T cells enriched from blood (not recorded which). This sequence joins TRBV6-5 and TRBJ2-2; weak D call: TRBD2 (5 bases). The receptor was derived from a woman aged 45-60 years with acute COVID-19. The CDR3 DNA reads as TGTGCCAGCACCCCGGACTGGACGAACACCGGGGAGCTGTTTTTT. Translated: CASTPDWTNTGELFF.